The rows below give T cell receptor beta chains drawn from one sample of a study of blood T cell repertoires in COVID-19. The method was immunoSEQ multiplex PCR; TCRdb's version includes in-frame clones alone and lacks a portion of them. This table has 250,000 to 350,000 clones, 87% appearing once. Sequenced sample: peripheral blood. These TCRs come from a woman between 45 and 60 years old who had recovered from COVID-19. The CDR3 runs from the conserved cysteine through the conserved F or W. The D gene is left open where the match is weak. Size is stated for part of the rows, as once, few or many counts, or as a class when the clone is expanded.

NA,TRBV5-1,TRBJ2-3,NA,CASSLAGSVTDTQYF,TGCGCCAGCAGCTTGGCCGGGTCAGTCACAGATACGCAGTATTTT
NA,TRBV27,TRBJ2-1,NA,CATGTRSDYNEQFF,TGTGCCACCGGGACTCGATCAGATTACAATGAGCAGTTCTTC
NA,TRBV12-2,TRBJ2-1,NA,CASRQDRPGQFF,TGTGCAAGTCGCCAGGACAGGCCGGGGCAGTTCTTC
NA,TRBV11-2,TRBJ2-2,NA,CASSLDLTGTGELFF,TGTGCCAGCAGCTTAGATCTCACGGGCACCGGGGAGCTGTTTTTT
NA,TRBV11-3,TRBJ2-3,NA,CASSPGVQDTQYF,TGTGCCAGCAGCCCCGGAGTCCAAGATACGCAGTATTTT
NA,TRBV18,TRBJ2-1,NA,CASSPRIDSEQFF,TGTGCCAGCTCACCAAGGATCGACAGTGAGCAGTTCTTC
NA,TRBV5-1,TRBJ2-3,TRBD2,CASSLVLAGGSDTQYF,TGCGCCAGCAGCTTGGTCCTAGCGGGGGGTTCAGATACGCAGTATTTT
NA,TRBV7-6,TRBJ1-1,NA,CASSPRQVYMNTEAFF,TGTGCCAGCAGCCCGCGACAGGTTTACATGAACACTGAAGCTTTCTTT
NA,TRBV3-1/TRBV3-2,TRBJ1-2,NA,CASSRESNYGYTF,TGTGCCAGCAGCCGGGAGTCTAACTATGGCTACACCTTC
NA,TRBV2,TRBJ1-5,NA,CASSEAESRVNQPQHF,TGTGCCAGCAGTGAAGCGGAGAGCAGGGTCAATCAGCCCCAGCATTTT
NA,TRBV20-1,TRBJ2-7,TRBD2,CSGDYYEQYF,TGCAGTGGGGACTACTACGAGCAGTACTTC
once,TRBV5-5,TRBJ1-4,TRBD1,CASSTRGTGAVNEKLFF,TGTGCCAGCAGCACCCGAGGGACAGGAGCGGTGAATGAAAAACTGTTTTTT
NA,TRBV4-3,TRBJ2-5,TRBD2,CASSQVWSSGSWETQYF,TGCGCCAGCAGCCAAGTTTGGAGTAGCGGGAGTTGGGAGACCCAGTACTTC
NA,TRBV7-2,TRBJ1-1,NA,CASSQRRNSVPEAFF,TGTGCCAGCAGCCAGCGGCGGAATTCGGTTCCTGAAGCTTTCTTT
NA,TRBV19,TRBJ1-2,NA,CASSQDIYGYTF,TGTGCCAGTAGTCAGGACATCTATGGCTACACCTTC
NA,TRBV20-1,TRBJ2-1,NA,CSASRSGYYNEQFF,TGCAGTGCTAGTAGGTCAGGTTACTACAATGAGCAGTTCTTC